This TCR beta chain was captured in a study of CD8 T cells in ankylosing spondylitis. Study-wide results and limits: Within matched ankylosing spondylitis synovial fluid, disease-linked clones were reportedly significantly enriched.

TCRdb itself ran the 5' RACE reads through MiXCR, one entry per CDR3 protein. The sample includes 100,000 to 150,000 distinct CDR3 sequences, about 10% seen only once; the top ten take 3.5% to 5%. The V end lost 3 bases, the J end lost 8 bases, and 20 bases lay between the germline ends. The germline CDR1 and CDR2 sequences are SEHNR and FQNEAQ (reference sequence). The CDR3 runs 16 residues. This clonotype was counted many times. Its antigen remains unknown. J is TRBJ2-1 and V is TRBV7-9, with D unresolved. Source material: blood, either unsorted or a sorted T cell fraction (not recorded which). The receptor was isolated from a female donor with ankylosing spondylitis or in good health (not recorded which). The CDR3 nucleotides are TGTGCCAGCAGCTTTTTCAGGCCAATTGGCTCCGATGAGCAGTTCTTC. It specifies CASSFFRPIGSDEQFF.